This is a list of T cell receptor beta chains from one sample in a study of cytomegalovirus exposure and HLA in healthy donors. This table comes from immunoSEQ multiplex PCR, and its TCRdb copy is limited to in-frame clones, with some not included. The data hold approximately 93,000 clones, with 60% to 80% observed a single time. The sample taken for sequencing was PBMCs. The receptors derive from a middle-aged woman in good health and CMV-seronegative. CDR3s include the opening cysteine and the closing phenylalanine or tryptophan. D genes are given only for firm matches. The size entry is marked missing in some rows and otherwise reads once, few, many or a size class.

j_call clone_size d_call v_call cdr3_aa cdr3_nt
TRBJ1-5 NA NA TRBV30 CAWSAADNQPQNF TGTGCCTGGAGTGCGGCAGACAATCAGCCCCAGAATTTT
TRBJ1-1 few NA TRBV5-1 CASSLGQPNTEAFF TGCGCCAGCAGCTTGGGACAGCCGAACACTGAAGCTTTCTTT
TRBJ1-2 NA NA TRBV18 CASSPPSSRLHSYGYTF TGTGCCAGCTCACCACCAAGTTCCCGACTTCATAGCTATGGCTACACCTTC
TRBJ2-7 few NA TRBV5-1 CASKRDNYEQYF TGCGCCAGCAAGAGGGACAACTACGAGCAGTACTTC
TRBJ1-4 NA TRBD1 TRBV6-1 CASTTGGAGEKLFF TGTGCCAGTACTACAGGGGGCGCAGGGGAAAAACTGTTTTTT
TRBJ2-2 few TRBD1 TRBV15 CATSVQGVDTGELFF TGTGCCACCAGCGTTCAGGGGGTGGACACCGGGGAGCTGTTTTTT
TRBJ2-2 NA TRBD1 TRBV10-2 CASSGTGEIAGELFF TGCGCCAGCAGTGGGACAGGGGAAATCGCCGGGGAGCTGTTTTTT
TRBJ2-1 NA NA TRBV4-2 CASSQVDIRSYNEQFF TGTGCCAGCAGCCAAGTGGACATAAGGTCCTACAATGAGCAGTTCTTC
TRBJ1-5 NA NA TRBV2 CAAGFSEVQPQHF TGTGCGGCGGGGTTTTCGGAGGTACAGCCCCAGCATTTT
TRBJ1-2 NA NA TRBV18 CASSPLGRNYGYTF TGTGCCAGCTCACCCCTGGGGCGTAACTATGGCTACACCTTC
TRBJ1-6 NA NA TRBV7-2 CASSLGGIAYNSPLHF TGTGCCAGCAGCTTAGGAGGAATTGCCTATAATTCACCCCTCCACTTT
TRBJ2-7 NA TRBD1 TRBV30 CAWARQGYEQYF TGTGCCTGGGCTAGACAGGGCTACGAGCAGTACTTC
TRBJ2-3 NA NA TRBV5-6 CASSLPGIGTDTQYF TGTGCCAGCAGCTTACCAGGGATCGGGACAGATACGCAGTATTTT
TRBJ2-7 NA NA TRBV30 CAWSGQGYEQYF TGTGCCTGGAGTGGCCAGGGGTACGAGCAGTACTTC
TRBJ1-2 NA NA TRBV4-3 CASSQDLLTALFGYTF TGCGCCAGCAGCCAAGATCTCCTGACAGCTTTGTTTGGCTACACCTTC
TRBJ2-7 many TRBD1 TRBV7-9 CASSTGTGNEQYF TGTGCCAGCAGCACGGGGACAGGTAACGAGCAGTACTTC
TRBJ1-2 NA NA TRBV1 CTSSQSINYGYTF TGCACCAGCAGCCAAAGCATTAACTATGGCTACACCTTC
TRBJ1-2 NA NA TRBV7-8 CASSLGGGGGYTF TGTGCCAGCAGCTTAGGAGGGGGTGGGGGCTACACCTTC
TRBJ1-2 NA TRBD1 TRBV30 CAWSRTGGFYGYTF TGTGCCTGGAGTAGGACAGGGGGCTTCTATGGCTACACCTTC
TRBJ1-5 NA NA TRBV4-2 CASSQDREGGQPQHF TGTGCCAGCAGCCAAGATAGGGAGGGGGGTCAGCCCCAGCATTTT
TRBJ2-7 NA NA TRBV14 CASSQFNEQYF TGTGCCAGCAGCCAATTCAACGAGCAGTACTTC
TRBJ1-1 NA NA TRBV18 CASSPRGGEAFF TGTGCCAGCTCACCACGGGGCGGTGAAGCTTTCTTT
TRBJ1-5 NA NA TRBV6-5 CASSSPTTGGSQPQHF TGTGCCAGCAGTTCCCCCACTACGGGGGGTAGTCAGCCCCAGCATTTT
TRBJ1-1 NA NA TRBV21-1 CASSIRTANTEAFF TGTGCCAGCAGCATTAGGACAGCAAACACTGAAGCTTTCTTT
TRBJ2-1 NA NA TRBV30 CAWNAGTGRNEQFF TGTGCCTGGAACGCCGGGACTGGCCGAAATGAGCAGTTCTTC
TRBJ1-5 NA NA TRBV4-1 CASSQAGIQPQHF TGCGCCAGCAGCCAAGCGGGTATCCAGCCCCAGCATTTT
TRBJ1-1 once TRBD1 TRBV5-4 CASSPGQRNTEAFF TGTGCCAGCAGCCCGGGACAGAGAAACACTGAAGCTTTCTTT
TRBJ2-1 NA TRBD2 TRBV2 CASSTGLAGEVQFF TGTGCCAGCAGCACGGGACTAGCGGGGGAAGTGCAGTTCTTC
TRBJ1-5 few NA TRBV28 CASSLWAQPQHF TGTGCCAGCAGTTTATGGGCTCAGCCCCAGCATTTT
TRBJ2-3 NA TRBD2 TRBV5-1 CASSLDRQAVAGGRGTQYF TGCGCCAGCAGCTTGGATCGGCAGGCGGTGGCGGGGGGCCGGGGTACGCAGTATTTT
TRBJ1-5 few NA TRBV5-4 CASSSGGNQPQHF TGTGCCAGCAGCTCGGGGGGGAATCAGCCCCAGCATTTT
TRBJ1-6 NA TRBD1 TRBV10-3 CAISEGQGARSPLHF TGTGCCATCAGTGAGGGACAGGGGGCGAGGTCACCCCTCCACTTT
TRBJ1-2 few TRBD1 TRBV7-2 CASSGRTGNYGYTF TGTGCCAGCAGCGGCAGGACAGGGAACTATGGCTACACCTTC
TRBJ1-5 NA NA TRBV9 CASSPTGYSNQPQHF TGTGCCAGCAGCCCTACAGGATATAGCAATCAGCCCCAGCATTTT
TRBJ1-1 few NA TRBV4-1 CASSQNSNMNTEAFF TGCGCCAGCAGCCAAAACAGCAACATGAACACTGAAGCTTTCTTT
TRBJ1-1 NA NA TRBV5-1 CASSWTTGTEAFF TGCGCCAGCAGCTGGACGACAGGTACTGAAGCTTTCTTT
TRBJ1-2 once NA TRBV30 CAWSVLSARNYGYTF TGTGCCTGGAGTGTACTGAGTGCCCGTAACTATGGCTACACCTTC
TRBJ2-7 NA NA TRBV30 CAWSVGGTSYEQYF TGTGCCTGGAGTGTAGGCGGCACCTCCTACGAGCAGTACTTC
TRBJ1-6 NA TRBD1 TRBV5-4 CASSLSGTGNSPLHF TGTGCCAGCAGCTTGAGTGGGACAGGGAATTCACCCCTCCACTTT
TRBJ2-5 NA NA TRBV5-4 CASRDLGWETQYF TGTGCCAGCAGGGACTTGGGGTGGGAGACCCAGTACTTC
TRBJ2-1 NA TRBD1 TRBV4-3 CASSAGTGDYNEQFF TGCGCCAGCAGCGCCGGGACAGGGGACTACAATGAGCAGTTCTTC
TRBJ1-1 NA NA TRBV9 CASSVDVEERAFF TGTGCCAGCAGCGTAGATGTTGAGGAGCGAGCTTTCTTT
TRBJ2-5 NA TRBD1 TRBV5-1 CASSPGTGGKETQYF TGCGCCAGCAGCCCCGGGACAGGAGGGAAAGAGACCCAGTACTTC
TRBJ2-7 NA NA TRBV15 CATSRAPGSYEQYF TGTGCCACCAGCAGAGCCCCAGGTTCCTACGAGCAGTACTTC
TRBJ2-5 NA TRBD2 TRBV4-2 CASSQDPSSGGFQETQYF TGTGCCAGCAGCCAAGACCCGTCGAGCGGGGGGTTCCAAGAGACCCAGTACTTC
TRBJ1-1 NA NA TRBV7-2 CASSPLRTEAFF TGTGCCAGCAGCCCCCTCCGCACTGAAGCTTTCTTT
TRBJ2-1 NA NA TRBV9 CASSAQTGPYNEQFF TGTGCCAGCAGCGCCCAGACAGGCCCCTACAATGAGCAGTTCTTC
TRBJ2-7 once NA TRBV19 CASSIRTGSSGGSYEQYF TGTGCCAGTAGTATCAGGACGGGGTCCTCCGGGGGCTCCTACGAGCAGTACTTC
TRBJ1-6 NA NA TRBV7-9 CASSRRGSSYNSPLHF TGTGCCAGCAGTCGCAGGGGAAGCTCCTATAATTCACCCCTCCACTTT
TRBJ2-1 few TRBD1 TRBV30 CAWSPAATGHRSNEQFF TGTGCCTGGAGTCCGGCCGCGACAGGGCATCGCAGCAATGAGCAGTTCTTC